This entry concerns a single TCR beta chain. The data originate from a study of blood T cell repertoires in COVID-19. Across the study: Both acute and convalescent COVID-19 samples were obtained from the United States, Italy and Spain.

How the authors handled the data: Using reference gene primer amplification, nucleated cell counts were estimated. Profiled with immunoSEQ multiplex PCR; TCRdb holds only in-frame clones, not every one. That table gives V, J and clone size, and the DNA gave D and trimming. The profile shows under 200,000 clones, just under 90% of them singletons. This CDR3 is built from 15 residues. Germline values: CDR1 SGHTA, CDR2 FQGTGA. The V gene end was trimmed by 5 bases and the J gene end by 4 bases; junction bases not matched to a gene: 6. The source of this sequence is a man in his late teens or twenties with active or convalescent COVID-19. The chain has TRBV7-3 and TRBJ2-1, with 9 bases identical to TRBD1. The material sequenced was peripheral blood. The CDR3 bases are TGTGCCAGCAGCCCCGGGACAGGGCAATACAATGAGCAGTTCTTC. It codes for CASSPGTGQYNEQFF.